Listed here are 10 T cell receptor beta chains from one sample, sequenced in a study of cytomegalovirus exposure and HLA in healthy donors. It was with 60 Vbeta and 13 Jbeta primers that the PCR ran. Sequencing used immunoSEQ multiplex PCR; TCRdb keeps in-frame clones, though not all of them. Of about 160,000 clones in the sample, over 60% were seen once. Input material: PBMCs. These receptors were taken from a woman between 35 and 50 years old in good health and CMV-seronegative.

The rearrangement uses TRBV5-6 and TRBJ2-2, with D perhaps TRBD1 (5 bases). V was cut by 0 bases and J by 3 bases, with 9 bases left in between. The CDR3 is 15 residues long. The germline V gene has CDR1 SGHDT and CDR2 YYEEEE. The CDR3 region has the DNA TGTGCCAGCAGCTTGGGACAGATAGACACCGGGGAGCTGTTTTTT. Translated: CASSLGQIDTGELFF.

A few counts support this clone. The V call is TRBV14, the J call TRBJ2-7; 8 bases are a match to TRBD2. The CDR3 has 14 amino acids. Trimming cost V 4 bases and J 2 bases; bases outside gene matches: 4. Germline-derived CDR1 and CDR2 are SGHDN and FVKESK. The CDR3 DNA is TGTGCCAGCAGCCGCCGGGAGGGTCCCTACGAGCAGTACTTC. Translating it yields CASSRREGPYEQYF.

This chain joins TRBV5-1 and TRBJ2-5, with 7 nucleotides matching TRBD1. TRBJ2-7 matches the DNA end more closely, so the J call is doubtful. Germline V CDR1 and CDR2: SGHRS, YFSETQ. The CDR3 is 14 amino acids. The CDR3 sequence is CASSGGQFDHEQYF. As DNA, the CDR3 is TGCGCCAGCAGCGGGGGACAGTTCGACCACGAGCAGTACTTC.

The V gene is TRBV5-1, the J gene TRBJ1-2; D gene unclear. CDR1 and CDR2 from the germline V gene are SGHRS and YFSETQ. Trimming removed 0 bases from V and 6 bases from J, with 18 bases in between. This CDR3 has 16 amino acids. The CDR3 sequence: CASSLDPEYLGDGYTF. DNA of the CDR3: TGCGCCAGCAGCTTGGACCCCGAATACCTGGGAGATGGCTACACCTTC.

The rearrangement joins TRBV7-9 to TRBJ1-3; no definite D call. The CDR3 is made up of 16 amino acids. V lost 1 base to trimming and J lost 3 bases, with 13 bases between them. Germline V CDR1 and CDR2: SEHNR, FQNEAQ (reference sequence). The CDR3 spells CASSLGFGGNGNTIYF. The CDR3 nucleotides read TGTGCCAGCAGCTTAGGCTTCGGCGGTAATGGAAACACCATATATTTT.

The chain uses TRBV7-3 and TRBJ2-5, with 9 bases that match TRBD2. The CDR3 runs 16 residues. The V gene end was trimmed by 3 bases and the J gene end by 6 bases; junction bases not matched to a gene: 11. Germline loops: CDR1 SGHTA, CDR2 FQGTGA. The DNA for the CDR3 is TGTGCCAGCAGCTTGTTCTGGCGGGGGGGCAAGAAGACCCAGTACTTC. It codes for CASSLFWRGGKKTQYF.

The J gene is TRBJ2-7, the V gene TRBV7-9; tentatively, D is TRBD1 (6 bases). V was trimmed by 0 bases and J by 5 bases, leaving 14 bases between them. Looked up from germline, CDR1 is SEHNR and CDR2 is FQNEAQ (reference sequence). The CDR3 consists of 15 residues. The CDR3 region is CASSLATGGRNEQYF. In nucleotides, the CDR3 is TGTGCCAGCAGCTTAGCGACAGGAGGAAGGAACGAGCAGTACTTC.

This chain uses TRBV7-2 with TRBJ2-3; D is ambiguous. The V end was cut by 1 base, the J end by 5 bases, with 10 bases between. The CDR3 has 14 amino acids. Germline V gene data show CDR1 as SGHTA and CDR2 as FQGNSA. The CDR3 region has the DNA TGTGCCAGCAGCTTAGGCAATCCGGGAGATACGCAGTATTTT. Translated, it gives CASSLGNPGDTQYF.

The chain links TRBV28 to TRBJ2-3; 15 bases fit TRBD2. The CDR3 is made up of 16 amino acids. CDR1 and CDR2 (germline): MDHEN, SYDVKM. V was clipped by 8 bases and J by 7 bases; unmatched bases: 10. This CDR3 is CASCSGTSGGRYTQYF. In DNA form, the CDR3 reads TGTGCCAGCTGCTCCGGGACTAGCGGGGGGCGGTATACGCAGTATTTT.

This rearrangement joins TRBV7-3 to TRBJ1-1; D is perhaps TRBD1 (6 bases). V lost 5 bases and J lost 1, with 14 bases in between. This CDR3 has 15 residues. In germline, CDR1 is SGHTA, CDR2 FQGTGA. The CDR3 region is CASSLFKGENTEAFF. The CDR3 bases are TGTGCCAGCAGCCTCTTCAAGGGGGAGAACACTGAAGCTTTCTTT. The variable domain in full, completed from reference TRBV7-3 and TRBJ1-1, reads GAGVSQTPSNKVTEKGKYVELRCDPISGHTALYWYRQSLGQGPEFLIYFQGTGAADDSGLPNDRFFAVRPEGSVSTLKIQRTERGDSAVYLCASSLFKGENTEAFFGQGTRLTVV.